This TCR beta chain was profiled in a study of early T cells in non-severe SARS-CoV-2 infection. Overall study: Chains stayed unpaired after sequencing of bulk RNA from unsorted whole blood. Overall study results and limits: Matching against VDJdb likely underestimated virus-specific expansions, favoring anti-spike CD8.

This CDR3 region has 16 residues. Germline CDR1 and CDR2: GTSNPN and SVGIG (reference sequence). V shed 0 bases and J 9 bases; nucleotides not matched to a gene: 12. Unique molecular identifiers were attached to individual cDNA molecules. In TCRdb, the 5' RACE reads were re-called with MiXCR into one record per CDR3 protein. Altogether tens of thousands of distinct CDR3 sequences are present, 10% to 15% being singletons, with the ten largest covering under 2%. On this clonotype itself: The antigen remains undetermined.

Sequencing used whole blood. The chain couples TRBV30 to TRBJ2-1; 9 bases line up with TRBD2. The origin of this receptor is an adult who was a healthcare worker with PCR-confirmed SARS-CoV-2 infection or an uninfected control (not recorded which). The CDR3 DNA is TGTGCCTGGAGTGTCCGGGCGGGGGGGCCTATAGCTGAGCAGTTCTTC. It codes for CAWSVRAGGPIAEQFF.